The 15 T cell receptor beta chains listed next were all sequenced from one sample in a study of early T cells in non-severe SARS-CoV-2 infection. TCRdb used MiXCR to reprocess the 5' RACE reads, holding one entry per CDR3 protein. The sample holds roughly 58,000 distinct CDR3 sequences, approximately 6.2% seen once. The source material was whole blood. The origin of the receptors is an adult who was a healthcare worker with PCR-confirmed SARS-CoV-2 infection or an uninfected control (not recorded which).

This clonotype was seen many times. The chain employs TRBV11-2 and TRBJ1-3, with D perhaps TRBD1 (5 bases). The germline CDR1 and CDR2 sequences are SGHAT and FQNNGV. V was clipped by 5 bases and J by 1 base, with 6 bases between them. CDR3 size: 13 residues. In DNA form, the CDR3 reads TGTGCCAGCAGCGGGACTTCTGGAAACACCATATATTTT. It translates to CASSGTSGNTIYF.

CDR3 bases: TGTGCCAGCAGTAAAATAACCTGGACAGGGACAGGCTACACCTTC. Encoded protein: CASSKITWTGTGYTF. The V gene is TRBV12-3 or TRBV12-4, the J gene TRBJ1-2; 8 bases are shared with TRBD1. The CDR3 runs 15 residues. The junction had 13 bases not matched to a gene; V was cut back by 5 bases and J by 8 bases.

The sample holds many counts of this clonotype. The gene calls are TRBV29-1 and TRBJ1-5; D is ambiguous. V was trimmed by 7 bases and J by 4 bases, leaving 11 bases between them. Looked up from germline, CDR1 is SQVTM and CDR2 is ANQGSEA. The CDR3 has 12 residues. CDR3 coding DNA: TGCAGCGCCGGTGGGCGAAATCAGCCCCAGCATTTT. Residues: CSAGGRNQPQHF.

V is TRBV28 and J is TRBJ2-2; TRBD1 agrees at 8 bases. With V trimmed by 5 bases and J by 3 bases, 5 bases remained unmatched. The CDR3 is made up of 15 amino acids. Germline V gene data show CDR1 as MDHEN and CDR2 as SYDVKM. The CDR3 spells CASSGGQEYTGELFF. For the CDR3, the DNA is TGTGCCAGCAGTGGGGGACAGGAGTACACCGGGGAGCTGTTTTTT.

This clonotype was seen ten or more times. The chain couples TRBV29-1 to TRBJ1-6; D not certain. V was cut by 7 bases and J by 10 bases, with 8 bases left in between. The CDR3 is made up of 10 amino acids. Germline V CDR1 and CDR2: SQVTM, ANQGSEA. The CDR3 loop is CSAGGSPLHF. CDR3 bases: TGCAGCGCCGGAGGATCACCCCTCCACTTT.

There are many counts of this clonotype. This chain connects TRBV11-3 to TRBJ2-3; 10 positions match TRBD2. The ends lost 4 bases at V and 6 bases at J; junction bases unmatched: 4. Germline lookup yields CDR1 SGHNT and CDR2 YENEEA. The CDR3 is 14 amino acids. CDR3 nucleotides: TGTGCCAGCAGCTCACTAGCGGGGAGTGATACGCAGTATTTT. Protein: CASSSLAGSDTQYF.

There are many counts of this clonotype. The genes are TRBV24-1 and TRBJ2-5; perhaps D is TRBD1 or TRBD2 (5 bases each). Germline assignment: CDR1 KGHDR and CDR2 SFDVKD. The CDR3 has 14 residues. V was trimmed by 6 bases and J by 1 base, leaving 11 bases between them. CDR3 coding DNA: TGTGCCACCAGTCGGCAGGGACCCCAAGAGACCCAGTACTTC. Translation: CATSRQGPQETQYF.

Many counts were recorded for this clonotype. The V and J genes are TRBV5-1 and TRBJ1-6, with 7 bases aligning to TRBD1. J was trimmed by 8 bases and V by 2 bases; bases with no gene match: 10. This CDR3 contains 16 residues. CDR1 is SGHRS and CDR2 is YFSETQ in the germline V gene. The CDR3 loop is CASSLEVGQKDSPLHF. DNA for the CDR3: TGCGCCAGCAGCTTAGAGGTGGGACAGAAAGATTCACCCCTCCACTTT.

This clonotype was detected ten times or more. J is TRBJ1-4 and V is TRBV5-1; 7 bases are shared with TRBD1. The junction had 1 base not matched to a gene; V was cut back by 2 bases and J by 6 bases. CDR3 size: 13 residues. CDR1 and CDR2 (germline): SGHRS, YFSETQ. CDR3 loop: CASSLGQDEKLFF. Written as DNA, the CDR3 is TGCGCCAGCAGCTTAGGACAGGATGAAAAACTGTTTTTT. Drawing the rest from reference TRBV5-1 and TRBJ1-4, the complete variable domain is KAGVTQTPRYLIKTRGQQVTLSCSPISGHRSVSWYQQTPGQGLQFLFEYFSETQRNKGNFPGRFSGRQFSNSRSEMNVSTLELGDSALYLCASSLGQDEKLFFGSGTQLSVL.

This clonotype was found many times. The chain couples TRBV12-5 to TRBJ2-3; weak D call: TRBD2 (6 bases). Per the germline V gene, CDR1 is LGHNT and CDR2 is FRNRAP. Trimming took off 0 bases at V and 3 bases at J, with 7 bases between the two ends. This CDR3 has 14 residues. CDR3 in amino acids: CASGLVGGTDTQYF. The DNA of the CDR3 is TGTGCTAGTGGTTTGGTGGGGGGAACAGATACGCAGTATTTT.

Points on this clonotype: Its ends do not fully match the called genes, so a read error is possible. The V gene is TRBV6-1, the J gene TRBJ1-1, with D tentatively TRBD1 (6 bases). Germline CDR1 reads MNHNS; CDR2 reads SASEGT. There are 14 residues in the CDR3. This CDR3 is CASTRQVMNTEVFF. The CDR3, as DNA: TGTGCCAGCACCCGACAGGTCATGAACACTGAAGTTTTCTTT.

The V call is TRBV2, the J call TRBJ1-1; no clear D gene. The germline V and J ends were trimmed by 9 bases and 5 bases, with 16 bases remaining between them. The CDR3 covers 13 residues. Germline-derived CDR1 and CDR2 are SNHLY and FYNNEI. CDR3 sequence reads: CASIDLFETEAFF. The CDR3 nucleotides are TGTGCCAGTATAGACTTATTTGAGACTGAAGCTTTCTTT.

This clonotype was seen more than once but under ten times. The J gene is TRBJ1-1, the V gene TRBV6-5; tentative D call: TRBD1 (5 bases). The CDR3 sequence is 14 residues long. V lost 2 bases and J lost 6, with 13 bases in between. Germline assignment: CDR1 MNHEY and CDR2 SVGAGI. DNA of the CDR3: TGTGCCAGCAGTTACATCCGGCAGGGCGCTGAAGCTTTCTTT. This encodes CASSYIRQGAEAFF.

This clonotype was detected ten times or more. This rearrangement joins TRBV5-1 to TRBJ2-7; a possible D gene is TRBD2 (7 bases). In germline, CDR1 is SGHRS, CDR2 YFSETQ. The V end was cut by 2 bases, the J end by 1 base, with 13 bases between. CDR3 length: 15 amino acids. CDR3 in DNA: TGCGCCAGCAGCTTCCAGGGAGGGGGATCCTACGAGCAGTACTTC. Translation: CASSFQGGGSYEQYF.

This clonotype has ten or more counts. The V call is TRBV7-9, the J call TRBJ2-7; 9 bases match TRBD1. The CDR3 runs to 15 residues. J gave up 3 bases and V 4 bases, and 7 bases lay outside the gene matches. Germline V CDR1 and CDR2: SEHNR, FQNEAQ (reference sequence). Here the CDR3 reads CASSSSPGQGYEQYF. Here the CDR3 DNA reads TGTGCCAGCAGCTCATCCCCGGGACAGGGCTACGAGCAGTACTTC.